The 12 T cell receptor beta chains in this list originate from one sample, sequenced in a study of blood T cells in healthy people across ages. A second PCR of 7 to 11 cycles used a sample-barcoded 5' primer and a J-beta primer mix. Each CDR3 protein gets one entry after TCRdb re-called the 5' RACE reads with MiXCR. The data contain roughly 900,000 distinct CDR3 sequences, under 50% of them singletons. Sequenced: blood. The receptor set was obtained from a man aged 25-40 years in good health.

This chain uses TRBV12-3 or TRBV12-4 with TRBJ2-3; a possible D gene is TRBD2 (6 bases). CDR3 length equals 12 residues. V lost 6 bases and J lost 8, with 12 bases in between. The CDR3 DNA reads TGTGCCAGCAGCCAACTAGCCGGTACGCAGTATTTT. Its protein product is CASSQLAGTQYF.

The chain uses TRBV27 and TRBJ1-1; D gene unclear. Germline V gives CDR1 MNHEY, CDR2 SMNVEV (reference sequence). Trimming took off 6 bases at V and 5 bases at J, with 10 bases between the two ends. The CDR3 has 12 amino acids. The CDR3 protein is CASRLGYTEAFF. The CDR3, as DNA: TGTGCCAGCAGACTCGGGTATACTGAAGCTTTCTTT.

This sequence joins TRBV12-3 or TRBV12-4 and TRBJ2-2; D is unresolved. This CDR3 region has 15 residues. The V gene lost 1 base and the J gene lost 1 base, with 7 bases spanning the gap. The CDR3 sequence is CASSLGVENTGELFF. The CDR3 DNA is TGTGCCAGCAGTTTAGGGGTAGAGAACACCGGGGAGCTGTTTTTT.

This chain uses TRBV24-1 with TRBJ2-3; D possibly matches TRBD1 or TRBD2 (5 bases each). From germline, CDR1 is KGHDR and CDR2 SFDVKD. CDR3 length: 17 amino acids. Trimming took off 3 bases at V and 6 bases at J, with 21 bases between the two ends. CDR3 sequence (DNA): TGTGCCACCAGTGATCGCGCCCGTGGGACGGTCTCGGATACGCAGTATTTT. It specifies CATSDRARGTVSDTQYF.

The V call is TRBV3-1, the J call TRBJ1-5; TRBD1 might be the D (5 bases). Germline V lookup: CDR1 LGHDT, CDR2 YNNKEL (reference sequence). There are 17 residues in the CDR3. With 1 base removed from V and 6 bases from J, the gap between germline ends came to 19 bases. The CDR3 coding sequence is TGTGCCAGCAGCCAAGTCTTCCCCGGGCAGGGCAGTCAGCCCCAGCATTTT. Translation: CASSQVFPGQGSQPQHF.

V usage is TRBV9 and J usage is TRBJ2-7; maybe TRBD1 (6 bases). Trimming removed 2 bases at V and 7 bases at J, with 16 bases between. The CDR3 is made up of 14 amino acids. Germline lookup yields CDR1 SGDLS and CDR2 YYNGEE. The CDR3 bases are TGTGCCAGCAGCGTTAGGACAGTAGGCAATGAGCAGTACTTC. This codes for CASSVRTVGNEQYF.

This clonotype came up a few times. CDR3 bases: TGCAGTGCTAGAGGGACAGAGACCCAGTACTTC. Its protein is CSARGTETQYF. The chain employs TRBV20-1 and TRBJ2-5; D gene unclear. The CDR3 runs 11 residues. CDR1 DFQATT and CDR2 SNEGSKA come from the germline V gene (reference sequence). Trimming shortened V by 1 base and J by 4 bases, and 4 bases separated the two germline ends.

V and J are TRBV12-1 and TRBJ2-3; the table's D call of TRBD2 was not tested on the DNA. TRBV12-1 is tagged as a pseudogene. This CDR3 contains 16 residues. The CDR3 is CASSASSGPCTDTQYF. For the CDR3, the DNA is TGTGCCAGCAGCGCCTCGAGCGGCCCTTGCACAGATACGCAGTATTTT.

The DNA for the CDR3 is TGCAGTGCTAGAGTTGAGCGGACACTATCCTACGAGCAGTACTTC. As protein: CSARVERTLSYEQYF. The chain recombines TRBV20-1 with TRBJ2-7; D tentatively reads TRBD1 or TRBD2 (5 bases each). Germline lookup yields CDR1 DFQATT and CDR2 SNEGSKA (reference sequence). V was cut by 1 base and J by 1 base, with 14 bases left in between. The CDR3 contains 15 residues.

CDR3 sequence reads: CSVVRNTGELFF. The CDR3 nucleotides read TGCAGCGTTGTCAGAAACACCGGGGAGCTGTTTTTT. The chain recombines TRBV29-1 with TRBJ2-2; D call uncertain. CDR1 SQVTM and CDR2 ANQGSEA come from the germline V gene. The V and J ends lost 4 bases and 2 bases respectively, with 5 bases between them. This CDR3 contains 12 residues.

The chain joins TRBV25-1 to TRBJ2-5; D gene ambiguous. The CDR3 covers 15 residues. Looked up from germline, CDR1 is MGHDK and CDR2 is SYGVNS. The V end was cut by 3 bases, the J end by 2 bases, with 13 bases between. The CDR3 DNA reads as TGTGCCAGCAGTGATAGTGGCACGGGTCAAGAGACCCAGTACTTC. Protein sequence: CASSDSGTGQETQYF.

V is TRBV18 and J is TRBJ2-7; D is unclear. Trimming left V 6 bases short and J 5 bases short, with 14 bases between. The germline V gene has CDR1 KGHSH and CDR2 LQKENI. The CDR3 runs to 13 residues. CDR3 sequence (DNA): TGTGCCAGCTCCGCGACGGAGAAAAACGAGCAGTACTTC. Encoded protein: CASSATEKNEQYF.